A single sample gave rise to the 9 T cell receptor beta chains below, sequenced in a study of response to subunit inactivated influenza vaccine. TCRdb re-analysed the RT-PCR reads in MiXCR, keeping a single row per CDR3 protein. The sample lists over 800,000 distinct CDR3 sequences; 21% were seen once. The specimen was PBMCs from blood, collected less than 6 days after vaccination. These receptors were obtained from a man aged 45-60 years who received an inactivated influenza vaccine.

This clonotype was counted ten times or more. The chain employs TRBV18 and TRBJ2-7; tentative D call: TRBD1 (6 bases). Germline lookup yields CDR1 KGHSH and CDR2 LQKENI. This CDR3 comprises 14 residues. V dropped 1 base and J dropped 5 bases, with 12 bases sitting between them. The CDR3 DNA sequence: TGTGCCAGCTCACCACGGGTACAGGGAAACGAGCAGTACTTC. It specifies CASSPRVQGNEQYF.

This chain connects TRBV12-3 or TRBV12-4 to TRBJ2-5; D is uncertain. The CDR3 has 15 amino acids. The V end was cut by 3 bases, the J end by 2 bases, with 13 bases between. The DNA of the CDR3 is TGTGCCAGCAGTTTGCCCCTAGGAAATCAAGAGACCCAGTACTTC. Translation: CASSLPLGNQETQYF.

This clonotype was observed a few times. At one of its ends the junction is not consistent with the germline gene, which may arise from a read error. The chain recombines TRBV7-7 with TRBJ2-5, with D uncertain. Germline lookup yields CDR1 SSHAT and CDR2 FNYEAQ (reference sequence). CDR3 length: 13 residues. CDR3 DNA: TGTGCTAGCAGCCCTTTTGAGGACGGGACCCAGTACTTC. It specifies CASSPFEDGTQYF.

This clonotype was detected only a few times. The chain carries TRBV6-5 and TRBJ2-4; D is undetermined. Trimming cost V 0 bases and J 0 bases, with 12 bases left between them. The CDR3 consists of 17 residues. Germline V lookup: CDR1 MNHEY, CDR2 SVGAGI. In nucleotides, the CDR3 is TGTGCCAGCAGTTACTCCAGAAGGACCCTAGCCAAAAACATTCAGTACTTC. Translation: CASSYSRRTLAKNIQYF.

This clonotype was counted a few times. This chain joins TRBV20-1 and TRBJ2-2, with a tentative D call TRBD2 (6 bases). Germline assignment: CDR1 DFQATT and CDR2 SNEGSKA (reference sequence). V was clipped by 0 bases and J by 0 bases, with 8 bases between them. The CDR3 covers 15 residues. CDR3 residues: CSARDPGANTGELFF. The CDR3 bases are TGCAGTGCTAGAGATCCGGGGGCGAACACCGGGGAGCTGTTTTTT.

The V call is TRBV7-2, the J call TRBJ2-7; D tentatively reads TRBD1 or TRBD2 (7 bases each). V was pared by 7 bases and J by 6 bases, with 19 bases between. CDR1 and CDR2 from the germline V gene are SGHTA and FQGNSA. CDR3 length: 14 amino acids. The CDR3 spells CASNPGQGGSEQYF. CDR3 bases: TGTGCCAGCAACCCGGGGCAGGGGGGGTCCGAGCAGTACTTC.

The chain uses TRBV20-1 and TRBJ2-7, with D perhaps TRBD1 (6 bases). V was shortened by 0 bases and J by 4 bases, with 19 bases between the two germline ends. Germline assignment: CDR1 DFQATT and CDR2 SNEGSKA (reference sequence). CDR3 size: 16 residues. The CDR3 DNA sequence: TGCAGTGCTAGAGATCCCACCAGGGGACGGAGATACGAGCAGTACTTC. Amino acids: CSARDPTRGRRYEQYF.

This clonotype was found a few times. The gene calls are TRBV20-1 and TRBJ2-5; 8 nucleotides align to TRBD2. J gave up 3 bases and V 0 bases, and 9 bases lay outside the gene matches. This CDR3 has 16 amino acids. The germline gives CDR1 DFQATT, CDR2 SNEGSKA (reference sequence). DNA for the CDR3: TGCAGTGCTAGAGATATAAGACTAGCGCCAGAAGAGACCCAGTACTTC. It codes for CSARDIRLAPEETQYF.

The CDR3 sequence: CASSSPSGTYEQYF. Here the CDR3 DNA reads TGTGCCAGCAGTTCACCCAGCGGAACCTACGAGCAGTACTTC. V is TRBV6-2 or TRBV6-3 and J is TRBJ2-7; weak D call: TRBD2 (5 bases). Germline CDR1 MNHEY, CDR2 SVGEGT. CDR3 size: 14 residues. V was clipped by 4 bases and J by 2 bases, with 12 bases between them.